This T cell receptor (beta chain) was identified during a study of cytomegalovirus exposure and HLA in healthy donors. Study at large: The study's early data release held approximately 91 million unique TCRs from HLA-typed donors.

Use of 60 Vbeta and 13 Jbeta primers characterized the PCR. Produced via immunoSEQ multiplex PCR; TCRdb's table is partial and in-frame only. The table shows about 140,000 clones, with around 80% occurring only once. Donors were ostensibly healthy at sampling, although undocumented immune exposures were probable. This clone has more than one count but fewer than ten. Its matching antigen is unknown. Overall study results and limits: A later analysis linked a missense variant in DCLRE1C to the trimming of TCR beta V and J genes. HLA allele associations emerged for 16,951 TCR beta sequences in a later analysis, at 0.05 false discovery rate.

The sample was PBMCs. The origin of this receptor is a man aged 25-45 years in good health and CMV-seronegative.

The CDR3 spells CASSRDRSGEQYF. CDR3 coding DNA: TGCGCCAGCAGTCGGGACAGATCAGGCGAGCAGTACTTC. The genes are TRBV10-1 and TRBJ2-7, with TRBD1 identical over 7 bases. V lost 5 bases and J lost 6; bases outside the gene matches: 7. The CDR3 is 13 residues long. Germline assignment: CDR1 WNHNN and CDR2 SYGVQD (reference sequence).